Below, one T cell receptor beta chain is given with its context. This table comes from immunoSEQ multiplex PCR, and its TCRdb copy is limited to in-frame clones, with some not included. The table includes about 320,000 clones, around 90% detected once. The source of the sample is a study of blood T cell repertoires in COVID-19. Study information: Italy, Spain and the United States were the sources of the convalescent and acute COVID-19 samples.

Before being deemed recovered, Cohort 3 donors had two negative PCRs, clearance, or symptom resolution. CDR3 length: 12 residues. The germline gives CDR1 SGHVS, CDR2 FNYEAQ. Between the trimmed V and J ends, which lost 1 base and 7 bases, there was a span of 8 bases. The V and J genes are TRBV7-6 and TRBJ2-7; TRBD2 might be the D (6 bases). Input material: PBMCs or T cells enriched from blood (not recorded which). The sequence came from a man in his fifties or sixties who had recovered from COVID-19. As DNA, the CDR3 is TGTGCCAGCAGCTTAGTGCGGGAAGAGCAGTACTTC. Translated: CASSLVREEQYF.